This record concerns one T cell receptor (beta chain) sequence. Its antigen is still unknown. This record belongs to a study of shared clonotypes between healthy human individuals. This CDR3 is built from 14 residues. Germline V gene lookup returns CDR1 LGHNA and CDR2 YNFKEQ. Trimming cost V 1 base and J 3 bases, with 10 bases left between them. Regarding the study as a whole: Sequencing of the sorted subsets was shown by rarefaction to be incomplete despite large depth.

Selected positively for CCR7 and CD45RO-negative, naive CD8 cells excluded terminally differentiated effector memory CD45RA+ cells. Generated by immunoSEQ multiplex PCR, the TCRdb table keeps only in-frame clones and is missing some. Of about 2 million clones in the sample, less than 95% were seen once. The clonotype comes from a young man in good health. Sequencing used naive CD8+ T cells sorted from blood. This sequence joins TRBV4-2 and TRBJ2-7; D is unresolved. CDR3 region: CASSQGLSVYEQYF. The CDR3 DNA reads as TGTGCCAGCAGCCAAGGATTGTCGGTCTACGAGCAGTACTTC.